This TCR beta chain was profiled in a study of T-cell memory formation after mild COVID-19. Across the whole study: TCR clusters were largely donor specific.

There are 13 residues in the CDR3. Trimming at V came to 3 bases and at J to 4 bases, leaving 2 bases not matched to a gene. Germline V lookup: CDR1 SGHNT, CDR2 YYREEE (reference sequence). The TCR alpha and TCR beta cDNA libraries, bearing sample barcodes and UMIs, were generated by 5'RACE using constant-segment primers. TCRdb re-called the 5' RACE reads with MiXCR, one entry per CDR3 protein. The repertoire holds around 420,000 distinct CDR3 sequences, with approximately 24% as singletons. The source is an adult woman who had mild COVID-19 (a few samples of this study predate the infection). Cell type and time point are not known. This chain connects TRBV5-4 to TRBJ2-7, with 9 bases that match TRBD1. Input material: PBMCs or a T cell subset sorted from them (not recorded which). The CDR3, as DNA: TGTGCCAGCAGCTGGGGGACAGGGTACGAGCAGTACTTC. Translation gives CASSWGTGYEQYF.